A single sample gave rise to the 20 T cell receptor beta chains below, sequenced in a study of sequential checkpoint blockade in melanoma. Clones were sequenced by immunoSEQ multiplex PCR, and TCRdb holds only the in-frame ones, with some missing. Of around 9,500 clones listed, approximately 22% were seen once; the top ten hold 14%. The sample's treatment: randomized to nivolumab then ipilimumab (arm A) or the reverse (arm B). The material sequenced was tumor tissue (inferred from file names), taken from a patient given nivolumab and ipilimumab in sequence. These receptors were collected from a human donor with melanoma.

This chain uses TRBV18 with TRBJ2-1; 7 bases align to TRBD1. Germline CDR1 reads KGHSH; CDR2 reads LQKENI. This CDR3 contains 15 residues. The trim removed 5 bases at V and 7 bases at J, leaving 11 bases unmatched. CDR3 protein: CASSAMGQNLNEQFF. The DNA for the CDR3 is TGTGCCAGCTCAGCTATGGGACAGAATTTGAATGAGCAGTTCTTC.

This clone was counted between two and nine times. The genes are TRBV6-7 and TRBJ1-5, with D perhaps TRBD1 (6 bases). TRBV6-7 counts as an open reading frame of uncertain function. CDR3 length: 14 amino acids. V lost 4 bases and J lost 4, with 11 bases in between. CDR3 loop: CASSSFRGNQPQHF. DNA for the CDR3: TGTGCCAGCAGTTCATTTAGGGGGAATCAGCCCCAGCATTTT.

This chain links TRBV29-1 with TRBJ2-7, with D maybe TRBD1 (7 bases). Trimming left V 7 bases short and J 4 bases short, with 20 bases between. Germline CDR1 and CDR2: SQVTM and ANQGSEA. The CDR3 runs to 14 residues. As DNA, the CDR3 is TGCAGCGCCGAGGCGGCAGGGGGGCCTTACGAGCAGTACTTC. This gives the protein CSAEAAGGPYEQYF.

This chain connects TRBV14 to TRBJ1-6; D is unclear. Per germline, CDR1 SGHDN and CDR2 FVKESK. The CDR3 is made up of 11 amino acids. V was pared by 3 bases and J by 9 bases, with 3 bases between. The CDR3 DNA sequence: TGTGCCAGCAGCCATCCTTCACCCCTCCACTTT. Protein: CASSHPSPLHF.

The V and J genes are TRBV11-3 and TRBJ1-2; D gene uncertain. V lost 2 bases to trimming and J lost 1 base, with 8 bases between them. CDR1 and CDR2 from the germline V gene are SGHNT and YENEEA. The CDR3 sequence is 14 residues long. In nucleotides, the CDR3 is TGTGCCAGCAGCTTATTCCTCAGTAACTATGGCTACACCTTC. Its translation is CASSLFLSNYGYTF.

The chain joins TRBV11-3 to TRBJ1-6, with no clear D. The germline CDR1 and CDR2 sequences are SGHNT and YENEEA. This CDR3 has 16 residues. V shed 2 bases and J shed 0 bases, with 8 bases lying between them. The CDR3 reads CASSLYSSSYNSPLHF. The CDR3, as DNA: TGTGCCAGCAGCTTATACTCAAGCTCCTATAATTCACCCCTCCACTTT. Looking up the rest from reference TRBV11-3 and TRBJ1-6 gives the full variable domain: EAGVVQSPRYKIIEKKQPVAFWCNPISGHNTLYWYLQNLGQGPELLIRYENEEAVDDSQLPKDRFSAERLKGVDSTLKIQPAELGDSAVYLCASSLYSSSYNSPLHFGNGTRLTVT.

In its sample, this clone was seen many times. V gene TRBV11-3 combines with J gene TRBJ1-1; TRBD1 agrees at 12 bases. V dropped 5 bases and J dropped 2; count of bases not matched to a gene: 9. Germline CDR1 SGHNT, CDR2 YENEEA. The length of the CDR3 is 17 residues. CDR3 amino acids: CASSLKWDRGPNTEAFF. In DNA form, the CDR3 reads TGTGCCAGCAGCCTCAAGTGGGACAGGGGGCCTAACACTGAAGCTTTCTTT.

The chain employs TRBV28 and TRBJ2-5, with D maybe TRBD2 (5 bases). Germline V lookup: CDR1 MDHEN, CDR2 SYDVKM. The CDR3 is 14 amino acids. Trimming removed 3 bases from V and 5 bases from J, with 13 bases in between. In nucleotides, the CDR3 is TGTGCCAGCAGTTTTATCGCTAGCATGGAGACCCAGTACTTC. It codes for CASSFIASMETQYF.

The chain is built from TRBV28 and TRBJ2-1, with 9 bases aligning to TRBD2. The V gene end was trimmed by 2 bases and the J gene end by 4 bases; junction bases not matched to a gene: 12. CDR1 and CDR2 from the germline V gene are MDHEN and SYDVKM. The CDR3 consists of 18 residues. The CDR3 region is CASSLGASGATAYNEQFF. The DNA for the CDR3 is TGTGCCAGCAGTTTAGGGGCTAGCGGGGCAACGGCGTACAATGAGCAGTTCTTC.

This clone has more than one count but fewer than ten. CDR3 in amino acids: CASSTLQGPYGYTF. CDR3 nucleotides: TGTGCCAGTAGTACCTTACAGGGGCCCTATGGCTACACCTTC. The chain combines TRBV19 with TRBJ1-2, with 7 bases lining up with TRBD1. The CDR3 spans 14 residues. J was trimmed by 4 bases and V by 4 bases; bases with no gene match: 6. Germline loops: CDR1 LNHDA, CDR2 SQIVND (reference sequence).

This clone was recorded a few times. The chain recombines TRBV5-1 with TRBJ1-1; D gene ambiguous. The CDR3 has 14 amino acids. V was clipped by 3 bases and J by 6 bases, with 15 bases between them. In germline, CDR1 is SGHRS, CDR2 YFSETQ. CDR3 bases: TGCGCCAGCAGCTGGCGAATTAGAAGGGCTGAAGCTTTCTTT. It yields the protein CASSWRIRRAEAFF.

This clone occurred a few times. This sequence joins TRBV23-1 and TRBJ2-1, with 10 nucleotides matching TRBD2. TRBV23-1 is known as an ORF, though its function is uncertain. This CDR3 comprises 13 residues. The V gene end was trimmed by 10 bases and the J gene end by 6 bases; junction bases not matched to a gene: 6. CDR3 loop: CATSLAGFNEQFF. For the CDR3, the DNA is TGCGCCACCTCACTAGCGGGGTTCAATGAGCAGTTCTTC.

This clone was counted many times. This chain uses TRBV7-1 with TRBJ1-1, with 7 positions matching TRBD1. TRBV7-1 belongs to the ORF category, with a function that is uncertain. This CDR3 has 13 amino acids. The junction had 2 bases not matched to a gene; V was cut back by 6 bases and J by 1 base. The CDR3 coding sequence is TGTGCCAGCAGTCGGGACAGGAACACTGAAGCTTTCTTT. Amino acid sequence: CASSRDRNTEAFF.

The chain employs TRBV6-8 and TRBJ1-2; D remains unclear. V lost 2 bases, J lost 1 base, and 5 bases lay in between. Germline loops: CDR1 MNHGY, CDR2 SAAAGT. The CDR3 runs 13 residues. DNA of the CDR3: TGTGCCAGCAGTTACAGTGATAACTATGGCTACACCTTC. The encoded protein is CASSYSDNYGYTF.

This clone is categorized as medium-sized (0.01 to 0.1%). The chain recombines TRBV15 with TRBJ1-2, with 7 positions matching TRBD1. The CDR3 is 14 residues long. Germline V lookup: CDR1 LNHNV, CDR2 YYDKDF (reference sequence). Trimming removed 0 bases from V and 10 bases from J; junction bases left unmatched: 8. The CDR3 nucleotides are TGTGCCACCAGCAGAGATGGACAGGCTTACTCCTACACCTTC. It encodes CATSRDGQAYSYTF. The full variable domain, in which reference TRBV15 and TRBJ1-2 provide the parts outside the CDR3, is DAMVIQNPRYQVTQFGKPVTLSCSQTLNHNVMYWYQQKSSQAPKLLFHYYDKDFNNEADTPDNFQSRRPNTSFCFLDIRSPGLGDTAMYLCATSRDGQAYSYTFGSGTRLTVV.

V usage is TRBV7-1 and J usage is TRBJ2-2, with TRBD1 as a possible D gene (5 bases). TRBV7-1 is sorted into the ORF group, with uncertain function. CDR3 length: 13 residues. Trimming shortened V by 6 bases and J by 6 bases, and 11 bases separated the two germline ends. For the CDR3, the DNA is TGTGCCAGCAGGTCCGAAGGGGCCGGGGAGCTGTTTTTT. This codes for CASRSEGAGELFF.

This clone has more than one count but fewer than ten. The chain couples TRBV6-8 to TRBJ2-3, with TRBD2 matching over 7 bases. V trimming: 2 bases; J trimming: 4 bases; junction bases outside the gene matches: 6. This CDR3 is built from 15 residues. In germline, CDR1 is MNHGY, CDR2 SAAAGT. The CDR3 coding sequence is TGTGCCAGCAGTTACGCGGGGGTCTACCCAGATACGCAGTATTTT. Translating gives CASSYAGVYPDTQYF.

This chain links TRBV4-1 with TRBJ2-1; TRBD2 agrees at 10 bases. The CDR3 covers 17 residues. J lost 5 bases, V lost 0 bases, and 7 bases had no gene match. Germline V lookup: CDR1 MGHRA, CDR2 YSYEKL. This CDR3 is CASSQDYLAGVHNEQFF. For the CDR3, the DNA is TGCGCCAGCAGCCAAGACTATCTAGCGGGGGTACACAATGAGCAGTTCTTC.

The V call is TRBV28, the J call TRBJ2-1; 8 bases are shared with TRBD2. Trimming took 5 bases from V and 5 from J; bases not matched to a gene: 20. The CDR3 runs to 19 residues. Germline-derived CDR1 and CDR2 are MDHEN and SYDVKM. The CDR3 is CASSRWWLAGPATDNEQFF. CDR3 DNA: TGTGCCAGCAGTCGATGGTGGCTAGCGGGCCCGGCGACGGACAATGAGCAGTTCTTC.

This clone showed up many times. This sequence joins TRBV6-8 and TRBJ1-1; D uncertain. Germline CDR1 MNHGY, CDR2 SAAAGT. The CDR3 has 14 residues. Trimming cost V 4 bases and J 5 bases, with 14 bases left between them. The CDR3 DNA is TGTGCCAGCAGTTCGGAACGCCTGGGGACTGAAGCTTTCTTT. Protein: CASSSERLGTEAFF.